This TCR beta chain came from a study of cytomegalovirus exposure and HLA in healthy donors listed by TCRdb under 2017. For the study in its entirety: An earlier analysis of fewer than 750 of the donors reported approximately 260 Gb of sequence data and 117 million unique TCR beta sequences obtained from some 200 million T cells. A later analysis re-analyzed previously published TCR beta repertoires from hundreds of donors and added high-resolution HLA genotyping to study TCR occurrence patterns. Five DR-DQ haplotypes were treated as single units for association and clustering because of strong linkage in the cohort. Among about 400 genotyped donors of the cohort, an average of roughly 230,000 unique TCR beta nucleotide sequences was sequenced per donor, of which approximately 18% were non-productive. The study aimed to test whether cataloging public T cell receptors could reveal signatures of past pathogen exposure. Donor age, sex, ethnicity and CMV serostatus were compiled alongside the repertoire data. To predict cytomegalovirus infection status, the study combined high-throughput TCR immunosequencing, statistical association of individual TCRs with disease status, and machine learning. Typing coverage varied by locus: roughly 620-640 donors for A, B, C, DRB1 and DQB1; more than 500 for DQA1; 606 for DPA1; approximately 490 for DPB1. An earlier analysis of several hundred of the donors used high-throughput TCR beta sequencing to judge whether each TCR beta V gene segment behaved as functional or pseudogenic. Besides the first cohort of around 670 subjects, a separate validation cohort made up of roughly 120 different subjects was used. All discovery cohort repertoires had been generated using a single sequencing platform. An early release that covered fewer than 800 HLA-typed donors contained approximately 300 gigabases of sequencing data and tens of millions of unique TCR sequences. The study profiled the T cell repertoires of about 720 subjects by immunosequencing and related them to cytomegalovirus serostatus. The genetic ancestry cluster associated with self-reported Caucasian donors included about 84% of the 350 to 500 genotyped donors. HLA typing included class I and class II loci at four-digit resolution. A later genetic analysis took genome-wide SNP genotypes for about three fifths of the 666 donors and used that subset as a discovery cohort. In the later analysis, no new phenotypic data were used to find candidate immune exposures; instead, reliance was placed on TCR beta sequences and their occurrence across donors. What the research found in general, with its limitations: Some IMGT-functional V segments, including TRBV6-2 and TRBV6-3, could not be distinguished by the 87-base-pair reads and were therefore excluded. Assigning TCR associations to individual alleles was difficult when HLA alleles, especially DR and DQ, strongly co-occurred. The classifier was reported to diagnose cytomegalovirus status with high specificity and sensitivity in both the original cohort and the validation cohort. A group of highly shared sequence variants was considered likely to be a technical artifact of the sequencing pipeline. A later analysis associated 16,951 TCR beta sequences with specific HLA alleles at a false discovery rate of 0.05. According to a later analysis, parvovirus B19, influenza, CMV and Epstein-Barr virus appeared linked to several top co-occurrence clusters. A total of fewer than 200 TCR beta chains were listed by the study as associated with cytomegalovirus. Because HLA typing was missing for some donors at each locus, association tests included only the typed subset. In vitro tests confirmed that a few of the cytomegalovirus-associated TCR beta chains recognize cytomegalovirus antigens. Presence/absence analyses assumed roughly uniform sequencing depth across donors, an assumption that may not hold. Most TCR sequences were observed very rarely across donors, whereas some public TCRs were present in many individuals. A later analysis found that TCR association rates varied across HLA loci, with DRB1 alleles showing the most associated TCRs and HLA-C alleles the fewest. Linkage disequilibrium might explain the correlated functional status among segregating V segments, but an unknown experimental factor could not be excluded. This cohort had only TCR beta chains sequenced, and the lack of alpha or paired-chain data limited which features could be detected. A further reported finding was that TCR beta sequences accurately predicted the HLA-A and HLA-B alleles for most subjects in the first cohort. A later analysis found that HLA-associated TCR beta chains were more clonally expanded and had lower generation probabilities than equally common non-associated chains. Because counts were too low, approximately 18 rarely observed V segments, including chromosome 9 orphons, were excluded from the earlier analysis of roughly 580 of the donors. V-gene and J-gene trimming of TCR beta chains was associated with a missense DCLRE1C variant in a later genetic analysis, and the association was replicated in an independent cohort. In an earlier analysis of 587 of the donors, most TCR beta V segments appeared in productive rearrangements about 87% or about 30% of the time, broadly matching IMGT annotations. The only immune exposure information available for the cohort was CMV serostatus. According to a later analysis, most CMV-associated TCR beta chains appeared to be HLA-restricted, and the HLA associations seemed to be driven largely by CMV exposure. Compared with the roughly 720-donor mean, donors in an Asian-associated ancestry cluster had fewer N-insertions in productive TCRs, according to a later genetic analysis. The authors suggested that the approach could potentially be generalized to other disease states and immunological phenotypes.

The cohort was made up of hundreds of healthy bone marrow donors. All cohort members were sampled while nominally healthy, although unrecorded immune exposures were likely present. The donor tested CMV seronegative, placing the donor among the 350 or so seronegative members of the cohort. Every donor gave a peripheral blood sample, and the peripheral blood mononuclear cells from that sample were used for TCR beta sequencing. Genomic DNA extraction from the blood cell samples was performed with the Qiagen DNeasy Blood Extraction Kit. The V and J ends are trimmed by 4 bases and 6 bases, leaving 17 bases between them. CDR1 SGHDT and CDR2 YYEEEE are derived from the germline V gene. The CDR3 holds 14 amino acids from the cysteine to the phenylalanine. Only the CDR3 part of the read is kept: 42 bases, read in frame from the first base. The library was obtained by the immunoSEQ multiplex PCR assay. For the multiplex PCR, a mixture combining 60 forward primers for TCR Vbeta segments and 13 reverse primers for TCR Jbeta segments was used. The CDR3 region of rearranged TCR beta genes was amplified from genomic DNA by a multiplex PCR assay. The amplified TCR beta libraries were sequenced on the Illumina HiSeq System as 87-base-pair reads. Per the authors' processing: A later analysis counted some 80 million unique TCR beta chains across the 640 or so repertoires, and about 10 million of these chains were shared by at least two donors. To remove PCR and sequencing errors, raw reads were error-corrected and collapsed into unique sequences using a nearest-neighbor algorithm that merged closely related sequences. Alignment of CDR3 sequences to IMGT reference sequences was used to assign V, D and J gene segments. For a sequence to be retained, a match of at least six nucleotides to both a V gene segment and a J gene segment was required. Rearrangements were classified as productive when the CDR3 lacked stop codons and remained in frame with V and J, and all other rearrangements were classified as non-productive. CDR3 was defined according to IMGT convention as the region running from the second conserved V-encoded cysteine to the conserved J-encoded phenylalanine. The earlier analysis of 587 of the donors excluded sequences that lacked an unambiguous match to a single V gene segment. In an earlier analysis of several hundred of the donors, a V segment was called functional when productive rearrangements were above 56.7%, and segregating when the standard deviation between donors exceeded 5%. A statistical classification framework was built to diagnose cytomegalovirus status from the catalog of TCR beta chain sequences. V and J gene assignment, in a later analysis, came from comparing TCR nucleotide sequences with IMGT/GENE-DB human TR gene sequences. Using the TCRdist pipeline, a later analysis assigned CDR3 sequences along with most-parsimonious VDJ recombination scenarios. In a later analysis, each TCR beta chain was defined by its CDR3 amino acid sequence together with its V-gene family, and reads without a unique V-gene family were excluded. In a later analysis, a few hundred highly shared, low-generation-probability nucleotide sequences were removed to address suspected cross-contamination and a sequencing artifact. In a later analysis, a clonal expansion index was calculated for each public chain from normalized within-repertoire ranks of inferred template counts. A later analysis computed generation probabilities with a VDJ recombination model fitted to out-of-frame rearrangements, and checked the results against IGoR. A later analysis scored TCR-TCR, TCR-HLA and TCR-CMV co-occurrence with hypergeometric tests, applying a repertoire-size bias correction to TCR pairs. False discovery rates were estimated in a later analysis by permuting HLA or CMV assignments 20 times. In a later analysis, co-occurring TCRs were grouped with DBSCAN, and TCRdist sequence similarity was added when clustering was performed within HLA-allele-positive subsets. For co-occurrence clustering, repertoires with fewer than 30,000 or more than 120,000 public chains were excluded, along with 4 to 6 repertoires with anomalous nucleotide sharing. Drawn from immuneACCESS, this table holds only the in-frame rearrangements with V and J called that TCRdb kept. Clones are partly lost; checked studies trace under half to an unresolved V gene and leave the rest unexplained. Clone size and V and J calls were adopted from that table, with D and trimming inferred from the DNA. The sample table lists over 150,000 clones, around 80% of them with a count of one. Together, the top ten hold around 4.1% of the sample.

As regards this clone: There is no known antigen for this receptor. The record has no base qualities; no much larger clone is one base away.

The V and J segments used are TRBV5-6 and TRBJ2-7; a tentative D call is TRBD1 (6 bases match). Sequenced: PBMCs. This receptor was identified in a woman between 40 and 50 years old in good health and CMV-seronegative. The DNA sequence is TGTGCCAGCAGCAGCGGACAGCCTGCTCCCGAGCAGTACTTC. Its protein product is CASSSGQPAPEQYF.